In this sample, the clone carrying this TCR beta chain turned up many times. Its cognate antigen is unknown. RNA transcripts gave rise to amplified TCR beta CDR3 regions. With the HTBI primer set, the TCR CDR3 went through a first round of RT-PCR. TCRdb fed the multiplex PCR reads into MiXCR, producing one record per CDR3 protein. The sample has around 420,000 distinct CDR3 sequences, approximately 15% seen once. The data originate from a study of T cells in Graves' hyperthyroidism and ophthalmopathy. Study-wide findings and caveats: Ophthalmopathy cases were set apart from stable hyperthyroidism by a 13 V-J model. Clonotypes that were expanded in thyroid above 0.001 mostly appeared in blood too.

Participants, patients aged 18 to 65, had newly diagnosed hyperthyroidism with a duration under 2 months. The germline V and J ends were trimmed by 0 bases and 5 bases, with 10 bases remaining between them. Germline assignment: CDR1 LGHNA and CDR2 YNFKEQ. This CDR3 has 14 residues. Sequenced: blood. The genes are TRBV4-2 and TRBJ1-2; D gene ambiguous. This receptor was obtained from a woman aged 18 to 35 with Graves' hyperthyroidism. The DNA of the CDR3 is TGTGCCAGCAGCCAAGACGGGCCGCGGTATGGCTACACCTTC. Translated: CASSQDGPRYGYTF.